Listed below are T cell receptor beta chains from one sample, sequenced in a study of radiotherapy plus CTLA-4 blockade in lung cancer. Clones were sequenced by immunoSEQ multiplex PCR, and TCRdb holds only the in-frame ones, with some missing. The sample includes 85,000 to 100,000 clones, around 72% seen only once; the top ten take around 15%. The input for sequencing was peripheral blood, taken from a patient treated with radiotherapy plus ipilimumab. The receptors stem from a human donor with non-small cell lung cancer that progressed on radiotherapy plus ipilimumab. CDR3s include the opening cysteine and the closing phenylalanine or tryptophan. Each record gives: V gene, CDR3 protein.

>TRBV2
CASSDHRDQPQHF
>TRBV13
CASSFWGEGGANVLTF
>TRBV4-1
CASSQTELNTEAFF
>TRBV10-3
CAISEDSYQLFF
>TRBV5-1
CASSTTPYQTGRRTEAFF
>TRBV7-2
CASSEGQPYSPLHF
>TRBV2
CASSAGGTYNEQFF
>TRBV7-9
CASRGTVNTEAFF
>TRBV7-2
CASSYSGVGELFF
>TRBV6-1
CASSEPQWNTEAFF
>TRBV4-3
CASSQDRASGGYEQYF
>TRBV4-2
CASSQGDSGTQETQYF
>TRBV4-2
CASSPQGGVGAYEQYF
>TRBV15
CATSREGGTYNEQFF
>TRBV6-5
CASSYVIGGRYEQYF
>TRBV4-1
CASSQDPGIGSEQYF
>TRBV5-8
CASSLGQPGNTIYF
>TRBV7-2
CASSLGDRGYQPQHF
>TRBV7-9
CASSLDLNTEAFF
>TRBV9
CASSVLDRGAGGELFF
>TRBV6-1
CASSPGTVDNQPQHF
>TRBV9
CASSVGDSSDTQYF
>TRBV7-6
CASSLGLAGYIGTQYF
>TRBV29-1
CSVGLGASGGVSTDTQYF
>TRBV7-2
CASSLRPPGTQAFF
>TRBV7-3
CASSRTSGRGLDTQYF
>TRBV4-1
CASSQLGSGPGEAFF